This TCR beta chain came from a study of T cell responses to AZD1222 COVID-19 vaccine. General study results and limits: Possibly, clonal diversity was underestimated; donors were largely white British and included more females.

To note about this clone: The target antigen is unknown.

The CDR3 is 14 residues long. The V gene's germline CDR1 is MDHEN and CDR2 SYDVKM. Deletions cut 8 bases from V and 4 bases from J, with 17 bases between. Libraries were prepared by immunoSEQ multiplex PCR; TCRdb keeps only in-frame clonotypes and omits some of them. Altogether about 78,000 clones are present, 75% to 90% being singletons, with the ten largest covering over 1.3%. The starting material was peripheral blood, obtained 28 days after the second AZD1222 dose. The receptor's source is an adult who received the AZD1222 COVID-19 vaccine. V usage is TRBV28 and J usage is TRBJ1-2; the D is unclear. The CDR3 spells CASLRGGSGYGYTF. Here the CDR3 DNA reads TGTGCCAGCCTACGGGGAGGCAGTGGCTATGGCTACACCTTC.